What follows describes a single TCR beta chain. Its antigen remains unidentified. No per-base quality is available; no much larger clone lies one base away. Genomic DNA was isolated using the Qiagen DNeasy kit from unsorted PBMCs as well as from negatively selected CD4+ and CD8+ fractions. Amplification of TCR beta CDR3 regions was done by immunoSEQ multiplex PCR with primers that anneal to V and J segments. A synthetic immune receptor repertoire was used to minimize amplification bias, and any residual bias was removed computationally once sequencing was done. The authors' analysis ran thus. Custom Python scripts were used to quantify repertoire diversity as the Shannon entropy index. Unsorted, CD4+ and CD8+ repertoires were examined separately, except in combined analyses, for which CD4+ and CD8+ sequences were merged in silico. A clone counted as expanded when the clone's frequency after treatment rose at least 2-fold relative to C1D1, and clones undetected at baseline were given a pseudocount of 0.5. Singleton clones were defined as clones with 0 or 1 copy at C1D1, and non-singleton clones were defined as clones with 2 or more copies. By matching protein sequences in sorted samples from the same patient, clones expanded in unsorted samples were annotated as CD4+, CD8+ or unknown. Wilcoxon tests on paired samples were used to test diversity changes from C1D1 to C4D1. Held by TCRdb, this immuneACCESS table contains in-frame sequences only and omits some clones. Under half of the omission traces to an unresolved V gene where checked; the cause of the rest is unknown. V, J and clone size were drawn from that table, and D and trimming were deduced from the DNA. The sample profile shows 70,000 to 85,000 clones; 85% to 95% of them were found once. The top ten clonotypes cover 8% of the sample.

V is cut by 6 bases and J by 1 base, and the space between the germline ends is 12 bases. The CDR3 covers 14 residues, taking in both the cysteine and the phenylalanine. Only CDR3 DNA is held: 42 bases, read in frame from base 1. CDR1 and CDR2 were assigned from the germline V gene as MNHEY and SVGAGI. The time point label for this specimen denotes: cycle 1 day 1 (C1D1), immediately before nivolumab initiation. Relapse after autologous stem cell transplantation had occurred in all trial patients, and cohorts A, B and C were distinguished by prior brentuximab vedotin exposure. The trial cohort comprised fewer than 65 patients with relapsed/refractory classical Hodgkin lymphoma whose best overall responses were complete response, partial response or progressive disease. In the multi-cohort phase II CheckMate 205 trial, trial patients received single-agent nivolumab. An independent review committee assessed best overall response using the 2007 International Working Group response criteria. Trial PBMCs were collected just before the start of nivolumab (C1D1) and during therapy at cycle 2 day 1 and cycle 4 day 1. Peripheral blood was collected in 8 mL Vacutainer Cell Preparation Tubes, from which PBMCs were isolated by centrifugation and then cryopreserved.

This specimen belongs to a study of PD-1 blockade in classical Hodgkin lymphoma (dated by TCRdb to about 2020). Study-wide context: Nivolumab dosing was 3 mg/kg intravenously every 2 weeks, continuing until either disease progression or unacceptable toxicity. A peripheral blood immune signature of response to PD-1 blockade in classical Hodgkin lymphoma was defined using TCR beta sequencing and CyTOF. Overall study outcomes, separate from this receptor: Lower diversity was observed in patients in whom nivolumab was started less than 1 year after ASCT, and these patients were excluded from later analyses so that confounding by immune reconstitution would be avoided. Only a single clinical trial cohort was studied, and what caused the repertoire differences, possibly disease activity or prior therapy, remained undefined. Baseline TCR diversity was reported to be lower in newly diagnosed patients than in healthy donors and to be lower still in relapsed/refractory patients. A significant rise by C4D1 was seen in CD4+ but not CD8+ TCR diversity (p=0.0027 vs p=0.16), with the rise being most apparent in complete responders (p=0.02). Among trial patients, those achieving complete response had baseline diversity similar to that of newly diagnosed patients, while diversity was significantly lower in partial responders and progressors.

This receptor chain uses TRBV6-5 and TRBJ1-1, with no confidently assigned D gene. The receptor's source is a human donor with classical Hodgkin lymphoma. The sample in question was peripheral blood mononuclear cells (PBMCs), obtained at baseline. For the CDR3, the sequence is CASSRDNQNTEAFF. DNA sequence: TGTGCCAGCAGCCGTGACAACCAGAACACTGAAGCTTTCTTT.